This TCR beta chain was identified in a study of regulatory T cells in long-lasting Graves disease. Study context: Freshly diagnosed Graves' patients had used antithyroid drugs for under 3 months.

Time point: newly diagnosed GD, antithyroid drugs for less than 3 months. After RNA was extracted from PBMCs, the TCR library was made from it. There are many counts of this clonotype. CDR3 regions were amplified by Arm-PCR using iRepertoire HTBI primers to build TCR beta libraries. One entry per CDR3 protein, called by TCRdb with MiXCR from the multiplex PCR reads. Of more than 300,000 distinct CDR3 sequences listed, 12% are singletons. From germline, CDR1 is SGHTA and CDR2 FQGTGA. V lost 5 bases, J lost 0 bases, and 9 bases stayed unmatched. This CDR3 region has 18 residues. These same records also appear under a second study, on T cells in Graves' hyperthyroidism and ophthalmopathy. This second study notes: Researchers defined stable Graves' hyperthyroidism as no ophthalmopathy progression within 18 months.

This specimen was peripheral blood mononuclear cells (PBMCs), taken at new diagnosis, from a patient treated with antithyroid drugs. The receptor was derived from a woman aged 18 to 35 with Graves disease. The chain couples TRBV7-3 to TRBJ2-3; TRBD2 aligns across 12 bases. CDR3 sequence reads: CASSQIGGLAGSTDTQYF. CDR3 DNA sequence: TGTGCCAGCAGCCAAATAGGGGGACTAGCGGGTAGCACAGATACGCAGTATTTT.